This TCR beta chain was profiled in a study of blood T cell repertoires in COVID-19. Clones were sequenced by immunoSEQ multiplex PCR, and TCRdb holds only the in-frame ones, with some missing. Altogether under 150,000 clones are present, approximately 80% being singletons, with the ten largest covering over 7.5%. The sequencing sample was made of peripheral blood. The TCR was taken from a woman aged 80 or over in a cohort sampled during active or convalescent COVID-19.

Here the CDR3 DNA reads TGTGCCACCCTCGATGGGGGCGCCACGGTTGTCGCTTTCTTT. Translating it yields CATLDGGATVVAFF. This chain links TRBV28 with TRBJ1-1; tentative D call: TRBD1 (6 bases). The ends were cut back, 10 bases at V and 11 bases at J, with 26 bases in the middle. The CDR3 is 14 residues long. In germline, CDR1 is MDHEN, CDR2 SYDVKM.